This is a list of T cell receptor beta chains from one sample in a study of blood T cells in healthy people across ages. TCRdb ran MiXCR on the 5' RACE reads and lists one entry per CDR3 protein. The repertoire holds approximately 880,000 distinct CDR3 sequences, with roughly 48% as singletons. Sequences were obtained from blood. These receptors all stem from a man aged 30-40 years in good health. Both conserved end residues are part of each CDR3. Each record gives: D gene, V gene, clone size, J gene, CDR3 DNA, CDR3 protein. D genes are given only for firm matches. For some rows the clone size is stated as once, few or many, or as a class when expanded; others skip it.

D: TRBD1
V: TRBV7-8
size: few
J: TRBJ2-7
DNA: TGTGCCAGCAGCTTAGTTCCAGGAGGGGACAGGGGATCCTACGAGCAGTACTTC
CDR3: CASSLVPGGDRGSYEQYF

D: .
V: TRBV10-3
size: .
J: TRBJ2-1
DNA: TGTACCATCAGTGGGGGCTTGGACAATGAGCAGTTCTTC
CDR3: CTISGGLDNEQFF

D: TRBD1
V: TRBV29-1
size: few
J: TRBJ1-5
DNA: TGCAGCGTCCAGCTACAGGGGGCTCAGCCCCAGCATTTT
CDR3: CSVQLQGAQPQHF

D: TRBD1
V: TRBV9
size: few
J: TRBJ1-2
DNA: TGTGCCAGCAGCGCCCCGACAGGGTCGGGCGGCTACACCTTC
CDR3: CASSAPTGSGGYTF

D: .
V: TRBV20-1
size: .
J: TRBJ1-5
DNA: TGCAGTGCACAGACACGAACATATAGCAATCAGCCCCAGCATTTT
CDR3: CSAQTRTYSNQPQHF

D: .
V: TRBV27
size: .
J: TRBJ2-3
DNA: TGTGCCAGCAGTGCCCGCCCCACAGATACGCAGTATTTT
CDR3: CASSARPTDTQYF

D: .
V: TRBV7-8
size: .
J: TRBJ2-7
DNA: TGTGCCAGCAGCTTACAGGAAGCCTACGAGCAGTACTTC
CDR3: CASSLQEAYEQYF

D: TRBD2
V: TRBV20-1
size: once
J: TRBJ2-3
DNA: TGCAGTGCTAGCTTTGGCGGGGGTACAGATACGCAGTATTTT
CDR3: CSASFGGGTDTQYF

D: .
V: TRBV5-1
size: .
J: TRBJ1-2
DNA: TGCGCCAGCAGCTTGGAGGCCCTTCCTCCGTTCTATGGCTACACCTTC
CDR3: CASSLEALPPFYGYTF

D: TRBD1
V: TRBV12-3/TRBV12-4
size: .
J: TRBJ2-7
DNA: TGTGCCAGCAGTACCGGACAGGGTTTGGTCTACGAGCAGTACTTC
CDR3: CASSTGQGLVYEQYF

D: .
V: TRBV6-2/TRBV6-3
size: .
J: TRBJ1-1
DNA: TGTGCCAGCAATGAATATGGGCGAATGAACACTGAAGCTTTCTTT
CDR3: CASNEYGRMNTEAFF

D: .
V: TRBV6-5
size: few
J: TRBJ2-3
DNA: TGTGCCAGCAGTTACTCGAACCTAGATACGCAGTATTTT
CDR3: CASSYSNLDTQYF

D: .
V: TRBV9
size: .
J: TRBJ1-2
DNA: TGTGCCAGCAGCCCACCCCATACAGGAAACTATGGCTACACCTTC
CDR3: CASSPPHTGNYGYTF

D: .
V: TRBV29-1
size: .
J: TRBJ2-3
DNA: TGCAGCGTTGACAAGACACGAGATACGCAGTATTTT
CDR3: CSVDKTRDTQYF

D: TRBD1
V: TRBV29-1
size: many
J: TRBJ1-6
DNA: TGCAGCGTTCTGACAGGGGAAGGCTCACCCCTCCACTTT
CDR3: CSVLTGEGSPLHF

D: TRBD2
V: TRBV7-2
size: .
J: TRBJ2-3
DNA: TGTGCCAGCAGCTTAGCGACTAGCGGGGGCGCTAATACGCAGTATTTT
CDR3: CASSLATSGGANTQYF

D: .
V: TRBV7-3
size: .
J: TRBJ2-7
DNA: TGTGCCAGCAGCTTAACGTCCGGTACAGACTACGAGCAGTACTTC
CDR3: CASSLTSGTDYEQYF

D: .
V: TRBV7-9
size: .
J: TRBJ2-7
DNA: TGTGCCAGCAGAACAGGGCACTCCTACGAGCAGTACTTC
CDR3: CASRTGHSYEQYF

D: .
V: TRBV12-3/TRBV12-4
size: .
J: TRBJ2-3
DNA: TGTGCCAGCCTGAGATCTAGCACAGATACGCAGTATTTT
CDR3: CASLRSSTDTQYF

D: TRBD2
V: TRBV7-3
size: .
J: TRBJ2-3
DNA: TGTGCCAGCAGCTTAATGGGGAGCGGGGGGGCAGCAGATACGCAGTATTTT
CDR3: CASSLMGSGGAADTQYF

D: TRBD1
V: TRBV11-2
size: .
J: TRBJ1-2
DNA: TGTGCCAGCAGCTTACAGACAGGGGTCTATGGCTACACCTTC
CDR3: CASSLQTGVYGYTF

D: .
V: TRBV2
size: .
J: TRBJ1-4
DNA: TGTGCCAGCAGGGGGGACATTTGGAAACTGTTTTTT
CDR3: CASRGDIWKLFF

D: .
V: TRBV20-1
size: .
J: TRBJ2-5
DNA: TGCAGTGCTAGCCGGCGGGGAGAGCGGGAGACCCAGTACTTC
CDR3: CSASRRGERETQYF

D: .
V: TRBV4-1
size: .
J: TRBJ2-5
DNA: TGCGCCAGCAGCCAAGCGCCCGGAGCCAAAGAGACCCAGTACTTC
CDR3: CASSQAPGAKETQYF

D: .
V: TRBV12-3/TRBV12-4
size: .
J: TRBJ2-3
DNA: TGTGCCCGCAGGAGAGTTAGCACAGATACGCAGTATTTT
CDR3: CARRRVSTDTQYF

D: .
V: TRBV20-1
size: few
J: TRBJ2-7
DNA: TGCAGTGCTAGAGAGGCTAGATCGGTCGGGGACGAGCAGTACTTC
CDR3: CSAREARSVGDEQYF

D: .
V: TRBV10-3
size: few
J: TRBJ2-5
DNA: TGTGCCATCAGTGAGACCGGGAGCCAAGAGACCCAGTACTTC
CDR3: CAISETGSQETQYF

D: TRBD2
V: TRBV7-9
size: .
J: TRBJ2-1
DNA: TGTGCCAGCAGCTTAGATAGCGGGGCAGCTTTCGGGCAGTTCTTC
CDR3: CASSLDSGAAFGQFF

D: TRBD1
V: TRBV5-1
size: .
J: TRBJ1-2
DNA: TGCGCCAGCAGCGGGGACCCTGGGACAGCCTATGGCTACACCTTC
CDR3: CASSGDPGTAYGYTF

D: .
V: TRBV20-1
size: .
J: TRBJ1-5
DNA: TGCAGTGGGGGGCGCGCCCAGCCCCAGCATTTT
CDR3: CSGGRAQPQHF

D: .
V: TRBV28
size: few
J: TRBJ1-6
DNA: TGTGCCAGCATCTCTGGAGGAGAGAGCTCCTATAATTCACCCCTCCACTTT
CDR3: CASISGGESSYNSPLHF

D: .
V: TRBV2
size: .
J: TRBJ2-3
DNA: TGTGCCAGCAGTGATGGTGGACTAACGGGGGTGGAAGATACGCAGTATTTT
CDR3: CASSDGGLTGVEDTQYF

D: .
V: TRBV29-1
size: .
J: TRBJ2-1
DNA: TGCAGCGTACCGAGGAACAAAATCCTTCCCAATGAGCAGTTCTTC
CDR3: CSVPRNKILPNEQFF

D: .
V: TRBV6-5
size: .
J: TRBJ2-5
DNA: TGTGCCAGCAGTTACTCGGTTCACCCCCAAGAGACCCAGTACTTC
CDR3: CASSYSVHPQETQYF

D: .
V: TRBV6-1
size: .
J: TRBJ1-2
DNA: TGTGCCAGCAGTGAAGGGGTAGGACAGTATGGCTACACCTTC
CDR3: CASSEGVGQYGYTF

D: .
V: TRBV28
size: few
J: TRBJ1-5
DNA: TGTGCCAGCAGTTTATATTTTGGGGGTGGGGATCAGCCCCAGCATTTT
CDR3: CASSLYFGGGDQPQHF

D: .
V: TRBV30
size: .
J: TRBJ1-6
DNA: TGTGCCTGGAGTGTACCAGGGAATTCACCCCTCCACTTT
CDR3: CAWSVPGNSPLHF

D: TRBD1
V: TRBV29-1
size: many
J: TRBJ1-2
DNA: TGCAGCGTCGCGGGACAGGGGTATCAGGGCTACACCTTC
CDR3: CSVAGQGYQGYTF

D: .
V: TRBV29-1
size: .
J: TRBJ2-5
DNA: TGCAGCGTTGTAGGGCCCCACCGGGAGACCCAGTACTTC
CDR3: CSVVGPHRETQYF

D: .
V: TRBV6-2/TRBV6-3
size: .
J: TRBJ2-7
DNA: TGTGCCAGCAGTTTACAGTTCTTAACCCCCTACAATGAGCAGTACTTC
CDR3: CASSLQFLTPYNEQYF

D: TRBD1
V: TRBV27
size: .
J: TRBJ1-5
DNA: TGTGCCAGCAGTTTCTCGGGACAGGGGTACCAGCCCCAGCATTTT
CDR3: CASSFSGQGYQPQHF

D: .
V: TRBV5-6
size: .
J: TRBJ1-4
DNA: TGTGCCAGCAGCTTGTCCGACAGAGGGTTTGAAAAACTGTTTTTT
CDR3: CASSLSDRGFEKLFF

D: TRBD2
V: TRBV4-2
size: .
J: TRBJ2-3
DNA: TGTGCCAGCAGCCAAGATAGCGGGGGGGCAGATACGCAGTATTTT
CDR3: CASSQDSGGADTQYF

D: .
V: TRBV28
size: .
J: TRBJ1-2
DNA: TGTGCCAGCATCGATAGCGGGGGTTATGGCTACACCTTC
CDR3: CASIDSGGYGYTF

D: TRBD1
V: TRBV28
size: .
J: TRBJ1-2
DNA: TGTGCCAGCAGACGACAGGGGGCAGGGTATGGCTACACCTTC
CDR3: CASRRQGAGYGYTF

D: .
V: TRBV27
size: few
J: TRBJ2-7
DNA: TGTGCCAGCAGTTTTTCGGGGGCGCGGAACGAGCAGTACTTC
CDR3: CASSFSGARNEQYF

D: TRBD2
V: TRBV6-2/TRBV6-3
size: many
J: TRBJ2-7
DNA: TGTGCCAGCAGTTACTCGGATCTAGCGGGGGGATACGAGCAGTACTTC
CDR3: CASSYSDLAGGYEQYF

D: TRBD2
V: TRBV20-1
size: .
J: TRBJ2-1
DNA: TGCAGTGGCGGGGGCTCCTACAATGAGCAGTTCTTC
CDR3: CSGGGSYNEQFF

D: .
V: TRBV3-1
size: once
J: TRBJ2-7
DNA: TGTGCCAGCAGCCAAGAGGGGGCAGGGTATCCCAAGCAGTACTTC
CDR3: CASSQEGAGYPKQYF

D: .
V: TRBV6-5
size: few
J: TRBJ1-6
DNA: TGTGCCAGCAGTTACGGCAGGAATTCACCCCTCCACTTT
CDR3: CASSYGRNSPLHF

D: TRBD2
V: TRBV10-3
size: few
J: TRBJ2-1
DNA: TGTGCCATCAGTGAGGCGACTAGCGGGGGCAACAATGAGCAGTTCTTC
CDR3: CAISEATSGGNNEQFF

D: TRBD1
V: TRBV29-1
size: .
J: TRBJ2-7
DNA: TGCAGCGCAGCCGGACAGGGGAATTACGAGCAGTACTTC
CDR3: CSAAGQGNYEQYF

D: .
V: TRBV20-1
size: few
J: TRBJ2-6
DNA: TGCAGTGCTAGTGAAGGAGACGGGGCCAACGTCCTGACTTTC
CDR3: CSASEGDGANVLTF

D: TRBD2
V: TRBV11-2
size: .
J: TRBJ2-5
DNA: TGTGCCAGCAGCCCAACAGCGACTAGCGGGGGAGAGTACCAAGAGACCCAGTACTTC
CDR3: CASSPTATSGGEYQETQYF

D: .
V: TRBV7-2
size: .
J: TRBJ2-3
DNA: TGTGCCAGCAGCCTAGGGCGGCGGCCCACAGATACGCAGTATTTT
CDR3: CASSLGRRPTDTQYF

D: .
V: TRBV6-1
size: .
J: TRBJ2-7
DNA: TGTGCCAGCAGTGAATCGGGGTACAACGAGCAGTACTTC
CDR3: CASSESGYNEQYF

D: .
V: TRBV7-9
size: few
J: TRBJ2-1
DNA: TGTGCCAGCACCGGCCTGGGGTACAATGAGCAGTTCTTC
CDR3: CASTGLGYNEQFF

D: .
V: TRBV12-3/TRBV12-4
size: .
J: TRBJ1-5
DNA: TGTGCCAGCAGTTTAGCCCCATTGACATTTGAGCCCCAGCATTTT
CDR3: CASSLAPLTFEPQHF

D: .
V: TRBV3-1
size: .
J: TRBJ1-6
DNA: TGTGCCAGCAGCCAAGAGAGGGTTTCCTATAATCCACCCCTCCACTTT
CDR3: CASSQERVSYNPPLHF

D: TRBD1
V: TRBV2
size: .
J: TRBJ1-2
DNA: TGTGCCAGCAGTGAACAGGGGGCTAACTATGGCTACACCTTC
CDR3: CASSEQGANYGYTF